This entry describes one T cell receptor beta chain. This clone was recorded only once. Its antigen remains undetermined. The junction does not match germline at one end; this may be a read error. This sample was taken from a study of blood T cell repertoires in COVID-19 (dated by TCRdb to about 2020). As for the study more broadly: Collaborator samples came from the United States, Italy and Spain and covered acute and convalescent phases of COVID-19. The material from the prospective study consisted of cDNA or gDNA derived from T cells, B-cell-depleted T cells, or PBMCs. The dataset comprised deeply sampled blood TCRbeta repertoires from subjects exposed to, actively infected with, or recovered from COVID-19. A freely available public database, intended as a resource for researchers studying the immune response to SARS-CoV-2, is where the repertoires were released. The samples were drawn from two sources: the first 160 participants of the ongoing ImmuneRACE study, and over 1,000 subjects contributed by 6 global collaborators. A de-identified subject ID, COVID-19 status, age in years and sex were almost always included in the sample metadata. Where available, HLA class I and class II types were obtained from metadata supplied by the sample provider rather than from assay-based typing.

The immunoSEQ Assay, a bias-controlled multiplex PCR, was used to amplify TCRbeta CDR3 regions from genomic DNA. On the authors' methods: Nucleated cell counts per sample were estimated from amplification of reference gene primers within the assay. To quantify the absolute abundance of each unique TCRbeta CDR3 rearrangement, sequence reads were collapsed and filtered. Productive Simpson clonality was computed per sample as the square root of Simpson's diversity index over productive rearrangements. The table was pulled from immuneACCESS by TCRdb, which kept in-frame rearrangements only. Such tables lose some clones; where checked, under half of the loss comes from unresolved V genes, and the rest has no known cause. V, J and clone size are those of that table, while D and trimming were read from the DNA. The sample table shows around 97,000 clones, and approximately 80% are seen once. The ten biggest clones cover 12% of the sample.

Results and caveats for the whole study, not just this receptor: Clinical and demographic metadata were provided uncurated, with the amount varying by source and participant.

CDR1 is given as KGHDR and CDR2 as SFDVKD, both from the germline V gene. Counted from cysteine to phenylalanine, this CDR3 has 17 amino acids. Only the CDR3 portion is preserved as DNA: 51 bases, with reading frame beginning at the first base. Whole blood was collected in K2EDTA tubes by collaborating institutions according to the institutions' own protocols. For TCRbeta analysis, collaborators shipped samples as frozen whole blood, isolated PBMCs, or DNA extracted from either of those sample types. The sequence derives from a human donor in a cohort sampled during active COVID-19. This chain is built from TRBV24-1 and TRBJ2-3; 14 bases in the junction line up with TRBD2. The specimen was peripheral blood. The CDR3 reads CAASDPGLAGGTDTQYF. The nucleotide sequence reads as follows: TGTGCCGCCAGTGATCCGGGACTAGCGGGAGGCACAGATACGCAGTATTTT.